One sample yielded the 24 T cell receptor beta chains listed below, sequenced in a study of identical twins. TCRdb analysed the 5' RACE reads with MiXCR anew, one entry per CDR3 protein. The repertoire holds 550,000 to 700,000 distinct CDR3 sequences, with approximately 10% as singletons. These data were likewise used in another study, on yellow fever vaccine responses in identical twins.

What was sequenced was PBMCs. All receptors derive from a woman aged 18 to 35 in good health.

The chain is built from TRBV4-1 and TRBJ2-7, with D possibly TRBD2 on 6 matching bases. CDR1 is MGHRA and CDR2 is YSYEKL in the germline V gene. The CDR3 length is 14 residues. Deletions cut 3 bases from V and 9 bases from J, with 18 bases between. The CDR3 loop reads CASSQGDGSLGQYF. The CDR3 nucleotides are TGCGCCAGCAGCCAGGGAGACGGGAGCCTTGGGCAGTACTTC.

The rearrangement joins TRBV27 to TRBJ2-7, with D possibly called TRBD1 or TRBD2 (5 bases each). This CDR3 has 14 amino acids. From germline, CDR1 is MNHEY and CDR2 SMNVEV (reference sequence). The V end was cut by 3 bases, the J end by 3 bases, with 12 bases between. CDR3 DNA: TGTGCCAGCAGTTTTTCCGGGGCCCACTACGAGCAGTACTTC. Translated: CASSFSGAHYEQYF.

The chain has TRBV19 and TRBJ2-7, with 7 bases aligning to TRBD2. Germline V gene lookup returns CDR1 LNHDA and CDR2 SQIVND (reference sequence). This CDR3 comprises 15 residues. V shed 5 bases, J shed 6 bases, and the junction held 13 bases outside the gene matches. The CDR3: CASSPRTGLGLEQYF. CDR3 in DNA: TGTGCCAGTAGTCCACGGACTGGACTAGGTCTCGAGCAGTACTTC.

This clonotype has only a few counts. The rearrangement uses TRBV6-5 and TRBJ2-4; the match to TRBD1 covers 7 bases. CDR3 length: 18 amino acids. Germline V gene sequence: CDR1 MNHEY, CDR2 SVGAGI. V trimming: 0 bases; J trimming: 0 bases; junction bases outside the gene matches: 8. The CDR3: CASSYSRTGALAKNIQYF. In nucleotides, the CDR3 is TGTGCCAGCAGTTACTCGAGAACAGGGGCCCTAGCCAAAAACATTCAGTACTTC.

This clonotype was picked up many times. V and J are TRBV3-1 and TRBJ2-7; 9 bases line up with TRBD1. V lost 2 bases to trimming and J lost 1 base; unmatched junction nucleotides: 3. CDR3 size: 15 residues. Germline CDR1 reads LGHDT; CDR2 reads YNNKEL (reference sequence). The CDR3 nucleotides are TGTGCCAGCAGCCAATACGGGACAGGGTCCTACGAGCAGTACTTC. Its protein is CASSQYGTGSYEQYF.

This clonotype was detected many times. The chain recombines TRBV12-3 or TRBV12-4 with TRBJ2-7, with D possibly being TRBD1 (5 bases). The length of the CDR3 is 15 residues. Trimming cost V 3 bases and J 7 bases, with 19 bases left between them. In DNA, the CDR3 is TGTGCCAGCAGTTTGAGTAAGGCAGGGTTCGTAGAGCAGTACTTC. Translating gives CASSLSKAGFVEQYF.

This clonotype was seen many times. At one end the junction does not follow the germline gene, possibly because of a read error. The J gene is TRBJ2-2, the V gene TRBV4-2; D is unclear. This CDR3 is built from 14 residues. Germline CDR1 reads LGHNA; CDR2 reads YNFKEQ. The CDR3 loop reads CASSQGPNTGELFF. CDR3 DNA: TGCGCCAGCAGCCAAGGGCCGAACACCGGGGAGCTGTTTTTT.

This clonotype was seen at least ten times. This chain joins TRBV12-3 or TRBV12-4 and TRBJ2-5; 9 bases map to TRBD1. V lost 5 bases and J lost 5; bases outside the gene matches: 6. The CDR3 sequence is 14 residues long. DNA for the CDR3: TGTGCCAGCAGTCCCCTGGGACAGGGCGAGACCCAGTACTTC. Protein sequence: CASSPLGQGETQYF.

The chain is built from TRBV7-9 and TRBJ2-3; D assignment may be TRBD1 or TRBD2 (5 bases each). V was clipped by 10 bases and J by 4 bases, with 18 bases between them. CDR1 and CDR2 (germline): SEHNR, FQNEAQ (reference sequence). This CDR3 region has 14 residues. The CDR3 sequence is CATNRDREADTQYF. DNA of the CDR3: TGTGCCACCAACCGGGACCGCGAGGCAGATACGCAGTATTTT.

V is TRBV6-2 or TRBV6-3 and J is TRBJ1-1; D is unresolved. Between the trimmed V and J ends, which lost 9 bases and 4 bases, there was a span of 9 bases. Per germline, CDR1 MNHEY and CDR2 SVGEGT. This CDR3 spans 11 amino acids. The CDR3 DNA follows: TGTGCCAGTTGGGCGGGCACTGAAGCTTTCTTT. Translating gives CASWAGTEAFF.

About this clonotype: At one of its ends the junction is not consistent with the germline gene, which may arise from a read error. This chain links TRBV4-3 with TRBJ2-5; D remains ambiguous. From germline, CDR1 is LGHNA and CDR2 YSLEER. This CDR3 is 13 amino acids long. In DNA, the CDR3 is TGCGCCAGCAGCCATACCATTCTTGAGATCCAGTACTTC. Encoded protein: CASSHTILEIQYF.

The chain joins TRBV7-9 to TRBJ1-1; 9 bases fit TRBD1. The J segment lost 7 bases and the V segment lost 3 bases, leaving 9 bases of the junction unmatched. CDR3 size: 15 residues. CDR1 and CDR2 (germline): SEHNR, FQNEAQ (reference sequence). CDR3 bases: TGTGCCAGCAGCTTGACCGGGACAGGGTATGGTGAAGCTTTCTTT. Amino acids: CASSLTGTGYGEAFF.

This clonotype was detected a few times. CDR3 amino acids: CASRPGASLTEAFF. The CDR3 nucleotides read TGTGCCAGTAGGCCAGGAGCTTCCCTCACTGAAGCTTTCTTT. The chain is built from TRBV19 and TRBJ1-1; D is unclear. Germline V gene data show CDR1 as LNHDA and CDR2 as SQIVND (reference sequence). There are 14 residues in the CDR3. V was cut by 6 bases and J by 4 bases, with 15 bases left in between.

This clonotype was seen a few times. This chain's CDR3 is CASSRGDRGSEQYF. Written as DNA, the CDR3 is TGCGCCAGCAGCCGAGGGGACAGGGGGAGCGAGCAGTACTTC. The chain has TRBV5-1 and TRBJ2-7, with TRBD1 matching over 11 bases. Germline loops: CDR1 SGHRS, CDR2 YFSETQ. The CDR3 extends over 14 amino acids. The ends lost 4 bases at V and 6 bases at J; junction bases unmatched: 6.

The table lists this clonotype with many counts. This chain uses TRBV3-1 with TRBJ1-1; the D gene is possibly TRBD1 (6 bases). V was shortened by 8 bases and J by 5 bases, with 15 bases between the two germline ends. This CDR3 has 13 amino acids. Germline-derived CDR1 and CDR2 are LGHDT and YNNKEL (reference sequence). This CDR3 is CASLGHSQTEAFF. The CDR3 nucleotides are TGTGCCAGCTTGGGACATAGTCAGACTGAAGCTTTCTTT.

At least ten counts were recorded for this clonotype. CDR3 residues: CAISWDRDTGELFF. CDR3 DNA: TGTGCCATCAGCTGGGACAGGGACACCGGGGAGCTGTTTTTT. The chain combines TRBV10-3 with TRBJ2-2, with 9 bases identical to TRBD1. This CDR3 is built from 14 residues. After removal of 6 bases from V and 3 bases from J, the junction contained 2 bases not matched to a gene. Germline CDR1 and CDR2: ENHRY and SYGVKD.

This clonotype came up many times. CDR3 sequence reads: CSAQDRGANYGYTF. The DNA for the CDR3 is TGCAGCGCCCAAGACAGGGGTGCAAACTATGGCTACACCTTC. The V and J genes are TRBV29-1 and TRBJ1-2; 8 bases fit TRBD1. The CDR3 is 14 residues long. Germline V CDR1 and CDR2: SQVTM, ANQGSEA. Trimming at V came to 7 bases and at J to 2 bases, leaving 9 bases not matched to a gene.

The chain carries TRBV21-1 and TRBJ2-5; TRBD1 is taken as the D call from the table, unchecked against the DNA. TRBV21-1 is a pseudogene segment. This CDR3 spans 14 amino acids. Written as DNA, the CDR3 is TGTGCCAGCAGCAAAGCCAGGGTGGGGGAGACCCAGTACTTC. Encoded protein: CASSKARVGETQYF.

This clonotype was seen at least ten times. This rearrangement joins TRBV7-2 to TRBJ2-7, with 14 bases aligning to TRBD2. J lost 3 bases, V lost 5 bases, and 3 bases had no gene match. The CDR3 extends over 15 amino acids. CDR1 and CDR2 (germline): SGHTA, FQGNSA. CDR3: CASSEGLAGVYEQYF. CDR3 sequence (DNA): TGTGCCAGCAGCGAGGGACTAGCGGGAGTCTACGAGCAGTACTTC. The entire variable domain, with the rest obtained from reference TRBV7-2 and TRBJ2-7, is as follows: GAGVSQSPSNKVTEKGKDVELRCDPISGHTALYWYRQSLGQGLEFLIYFQGNSAPDKSGLPSDRFSAERTGGSVSTLTIQRTQQEDSAVYLCASSEGLAGVYEQYFGPGTRLTVT.

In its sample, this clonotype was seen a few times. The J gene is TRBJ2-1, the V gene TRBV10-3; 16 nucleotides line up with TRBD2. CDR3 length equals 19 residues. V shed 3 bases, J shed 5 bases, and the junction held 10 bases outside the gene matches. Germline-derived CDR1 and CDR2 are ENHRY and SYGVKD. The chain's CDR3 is CAISELGLAGGPSDNEQFF. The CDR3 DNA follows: TGTGCCATCAGTGAACTGGGACTAGCGGGAGGGCCGTCTGACAATGAGCAGTTCTTC.

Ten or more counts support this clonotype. CDR3 residues: CASSPPDRAYEQYF. The CDR3 DNA sequence: TGTGCCAGCAGTCCGCCGGACAGGGCCTACGAGCAGTACTTC. The chain carries TRBV7-9 and TRBJ2-7; 8 nucleotides agree with TRBD1. Germline CDR1 is SEHNR and CDR2 is FQNEAQ (reference sequence). This CDR3 region has 14 residues. Unmatched junction bases numbered 6, after V lost 6 bases and J lost 2 bases.

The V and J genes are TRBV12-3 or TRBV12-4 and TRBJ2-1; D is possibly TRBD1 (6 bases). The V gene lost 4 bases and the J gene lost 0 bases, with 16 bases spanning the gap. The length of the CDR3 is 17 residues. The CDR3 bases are TGTGCCAGCAGTTCTTCCGACCCGACAGGCTCCTACAATGAGCAGTTCTTC. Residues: CASSSSDPTGSYNEQFF.

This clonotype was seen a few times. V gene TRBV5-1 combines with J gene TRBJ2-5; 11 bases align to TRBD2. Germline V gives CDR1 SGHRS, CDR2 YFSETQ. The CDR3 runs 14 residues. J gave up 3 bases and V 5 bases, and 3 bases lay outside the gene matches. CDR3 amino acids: CASRGLAGKETQYF. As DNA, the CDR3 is TGCGCCAGCAGAGGACTAGCGGGCAAAGAGACCCAGTACTTC.

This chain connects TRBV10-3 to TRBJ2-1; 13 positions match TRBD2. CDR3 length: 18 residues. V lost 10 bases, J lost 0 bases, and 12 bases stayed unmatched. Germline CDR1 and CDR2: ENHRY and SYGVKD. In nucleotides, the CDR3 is TGTGCCACGGTGGGACTAGCGGGAAGTCAAGGCTCCTACAATGAGCAGTTCTTC. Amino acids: CATVGLAGSQGSYNEQFF.